Listed here are 14 T cell receptor beta chains from one sample, sequenced in a study of T-cell memory formation after mild COVID-19. TCRdb re-analysed the 5' RACE reads in MiXCR, keeping a single row per CDR3 protein. The sample includes about 170,000 distinct CDR3 sequences, 10% to 15% of them seen just once. The sequenced material came from PBMCs or a T cell subset sorted from them (not recorded which). The source of these receptors is a young man who had mild COVID-19 (a few samples of this study predate the infection). Cell type and time point are not known.

The chain combines TRBV7-2 with TRBJ1-2, with D unclear. The ends were cut back, 4 bases at V and 4 bases at J, with 16 bases in the middle. CDR3 size: 15 residues. Germline CDR1 SGHTA, CDR2 FQGNSA. The CDR3 bases are TGTGCCAGCAGCTCCCCATCGGGCAGAACCTATGGCTACACCTTC. Its translation: CASSSPSGRTYGYTF.

This clonotype was seen more than once but under ten times. The V and J genes are TRBV15 and TRBJ2-5, with 9 positions matching TRBD1. The CDR3 has 18 amino acids. CDR1 is LNHNV, CDR2 YYDKDF, per germline (reference sequence). V lost 0 bases to trimming and J lost 5 bases; unmatched junction nucleotides: 13. The CDR3 nucleotides read TGTGCCACCAGCAGAGAGAAACCGGGACAGGGAAGGATGGAGACCCAGTACTTC. Protein sequence: CATSREKPGQGRMETQYF.

The chain uses TRBV6-6 and TRBJ2-4; TRBD2 might be the D (6 bases). The CDR3 covers 12 residues. Looked up from germline, CDR1 is MNHNY and CDR2 is SVGAGI (reference sequence). With 8 bases removed from V and 5 bases from J, the gap between germline ends came to 10 bases. CDR3 sequence reads: CASRRGENIQYF. The DNA of the CDR3 is TGTGCCAGCCGGAGGGGAGAAAACATTCAGTACTTC.

This clonotype has ten or more counts. The DNA of the CDR3 is TGCGCCAGCAGCCCTCCAGGGGGACGCACAGATACGCAGTATTTT. Translated, it gives CASSPPGGRTDTQYF. This chain connects TRBV5-1 to TRBJ2-3; 7 positions match TRBD1. CDR3 length: 15 amino acids. V gave up 4 bases and J gave up 1 base; unmatched junction bases: 6. CDR1 is SGHRS, CDR2 YFSETQ, per germline.

The chain employs TRBV5-1 and TRBJ1-3; possible D gene TRBD1, 5 bases. The CDR3 runs 16 residues. Germline CDR1 is SGHRS and CDR2 is YFSETQ. Trimming removed 1 base from V and 0 bases from J, with 11 bases in between. The CDR3 DNA reads as TGCGCCAGCAGCTTGACGGACACCGGCTCTGGAAACACCATATATTTT. Its translation is CASSLTDTGSGNTIYF. The variable domain in full, completed from reference TRBV5-1 and TRBJ1-3, reads KAGVTQTPRYLIKTRGQQVTLSCSPISGHRSVSWYQQTPGQGLQFLFEYFSETQRNKGNFPGRFSGRQFSNSRSEMNVSTLELGDSALYLCASSLTDTGSGNTIYFGEGSWLTVV.

This clonotype was seen a single time. This rearrangement joins TRBV6-6 to TRBJ1-6; D remains unclear. V gave up 4 bases and J gave up 8 bases, with 9 bases separating them. This CDR3 is 13 amino acids long. CDR1 is MNHNY and CDR2 is SVGAGI in the germline V gene (reference sequence). The CDR3 here is CASSSSTYSPLHF. The CDR3 region has the DNA TGTGCCAGCAGTTCCTCTACGTATTCACCCCTCCACTTT.

The chain has TRBV7-9 and TRBJ2-5, with D tentatively TRBD2 (5 bases). Germline-derived CDR1 and CDR2 are SEHNR and FQNEAQ (reference sequence). The CDR3 is 13 residues long. Trimming took off 5 bases at V and 7 bases at J, with 14 bases between the two ends. CDR3 protein: CASSQTEEGTQYF. CDR3 nucleotide sequence: TGTGCCAGCAGCCAGACGGAGGAAGGGACCCAGTACTTC.

The rearrangement joins TRBV4-1 to TRBJ1-1; no definite D call. With 1 base removed from V and 0 bases from J, the gap between germline ends came to 12 bases. The CDR3 loop spans 16 amino acids. Germline V lookup: CDR1 MGHRA, CDR2 YSYEKL. The DNA for the CDR3 is TGCGCCAGCAGCCAAGGGCCCCTTCACATGAACACTGAAGCTTTCTTT. Protein sequence: CASSQGPLHMNTEAFF.

The V and J genes are TRBV5-1 and TRBJ2-7, with a tentative D call TRBD2 (5 bases). Germline assignment: CDR1 SGHRS and CDR2 YFSETQ. The CDR3 loop spans 15 amino acids. The V and J ends lost 1 base and 3 bases respectively, with 14 bases between them. CDR3 nucleotide sequence: TGCGCCAGCAGCTTGTCGGCGGGCGCAAGCTACGAGCAGTACTTC. Translating gives CASSLSAGASYEQYF.

The chain carries TRBV20-1 and TRBJ1-4, with TRBD1 as a possible D gene (5 bases). Trimming pared 2 bases from V and 8 bases from J, leaving 15 bases between. CDR1 DFQATT and CDR2 SNEGSKA come from the germline V gene (reference sequence). The CDR3 extends over 14 amino acids. This chain's CDR3 is CSARQGSPGEKLFF. Here the CDR3 DNA reads TGCAGTGCTAGACAGGGCTCTCCAGGGGAAAAACTGTTTTTT.

This clonotype has a handful of counts. V and J are TRBV27 and TRBJ1-5; no firm D call. The germline V and J ends were trimmed by 2 bases and 4 bases, with 9 bases remaining between them. The germline V gene has CDR1 MNHEY and CDR2 SMNVEV (reference sequence). CDR3 length equals 14 residues. The CDR3 DNA reads as TGTGCCAGCAGTTTAAACGGGAGAAATCAGCCCCAGCATTTT. This encodes CASSLNGRNQPQHF.

This clonotype has ten or more counts. This chain uses TRBV29-1 with TRBJ2-3; D not certain. This CDR3 spans 11 amino acids. Trimming cost V 6 bases and J 2 bases, with 6 bases left between them. Germline CDR1 reads SQVTM; CDR2 reads ANQGSEA. In nucleotides, the CDR3 is TGCAGCGTCGGGCACACAGATACGCAGTATTTT. Translated: CSVGHTDTQYF.

The chain is built from TRBV18 and TRBJ1-1, with D hard to call. Germline V lookup: CDR1 KGHSH, CDR2 LQKENI. This CDR3 region has 12 residues. V was clipped by 2 bases and J by 8 bases, with 9 bases between them. This chain's CDR3 is CASSPEGREAFF. CDR3 sequence (DNA): TGTGCCAGCTCACCAGAAGGGAGGGAAGCTTTCTTT.

This clonotype was counted a few times. The rearrangement joins TRBV2 to TRBJ2-1; 9 nucleotides align to TRBD1. Germline lookup yields CDR1 SNHLY and CDR2 FYNNEI. J lost 2 bases, V lost 5 bases, and 4 bases had no gene match. This CDR3 is 15 amino acids long. The CDR3 sequence: CASSSTGGAYNEQFF. CDR3 nucleotide sequence: TGTGCCAGCAGTTCCACAGGGGGCGCCTACAATGAGCAGTTCTTC.